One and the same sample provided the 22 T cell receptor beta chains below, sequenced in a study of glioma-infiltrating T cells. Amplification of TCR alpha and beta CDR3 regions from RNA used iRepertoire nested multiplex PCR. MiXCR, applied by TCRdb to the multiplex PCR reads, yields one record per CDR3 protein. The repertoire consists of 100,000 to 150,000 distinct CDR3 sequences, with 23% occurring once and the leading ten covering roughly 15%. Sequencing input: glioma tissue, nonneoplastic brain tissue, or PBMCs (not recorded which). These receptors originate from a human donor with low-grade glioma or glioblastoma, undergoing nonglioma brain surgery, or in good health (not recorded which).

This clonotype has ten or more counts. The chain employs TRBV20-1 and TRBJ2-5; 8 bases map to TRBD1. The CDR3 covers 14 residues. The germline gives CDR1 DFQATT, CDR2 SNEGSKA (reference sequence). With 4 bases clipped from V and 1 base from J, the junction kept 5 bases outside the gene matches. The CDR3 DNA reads TGCAGTGCTAAACGACAGGGGATCCAAGAGACCCAGTACTTC. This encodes CSAKRQGIQETQYF.

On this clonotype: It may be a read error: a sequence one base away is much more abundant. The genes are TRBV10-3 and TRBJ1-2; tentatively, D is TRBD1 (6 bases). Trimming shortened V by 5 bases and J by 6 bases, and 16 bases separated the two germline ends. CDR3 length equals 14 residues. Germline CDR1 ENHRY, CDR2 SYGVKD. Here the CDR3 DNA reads TGTGCCATCAGTCGTGGGGGGGGCAGCGATGGCTACACCTTC. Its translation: CAISRGGGSDGYTF.

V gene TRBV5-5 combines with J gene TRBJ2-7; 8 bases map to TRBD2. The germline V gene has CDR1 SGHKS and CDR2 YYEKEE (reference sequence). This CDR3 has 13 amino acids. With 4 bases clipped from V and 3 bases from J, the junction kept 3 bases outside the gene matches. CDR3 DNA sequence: TGTGCCAGCAGCCGGACTAGCAACTACGAGCAGTACTTC. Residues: CASSRTSNYEQYF.

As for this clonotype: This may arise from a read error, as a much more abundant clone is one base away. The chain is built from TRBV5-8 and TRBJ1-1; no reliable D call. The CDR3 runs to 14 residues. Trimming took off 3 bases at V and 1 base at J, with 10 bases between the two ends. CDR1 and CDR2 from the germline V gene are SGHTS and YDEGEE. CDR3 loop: CASSSGKGNTEAFF. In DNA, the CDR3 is TGTGCCAGCAGCTCCGGGAAAGGGAACACTGAAGCTTTCTTT.

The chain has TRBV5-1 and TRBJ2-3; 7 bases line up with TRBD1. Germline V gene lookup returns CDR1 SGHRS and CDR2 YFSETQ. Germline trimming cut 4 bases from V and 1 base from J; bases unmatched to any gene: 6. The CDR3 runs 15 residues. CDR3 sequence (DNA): TGCGCCAGCAGCCACGACAGGGTGCGCACAGATACGCAGTATTTT. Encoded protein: CASSHDRVRTDTQYF.

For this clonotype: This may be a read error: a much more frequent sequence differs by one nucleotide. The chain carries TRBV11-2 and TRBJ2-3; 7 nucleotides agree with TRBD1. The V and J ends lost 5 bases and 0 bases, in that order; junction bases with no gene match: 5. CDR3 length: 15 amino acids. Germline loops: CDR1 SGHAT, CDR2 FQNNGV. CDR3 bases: TGTGCCAGCAGCGAAGGGACAGTAAGCACAGATACGCAGTATTTT. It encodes CASSEGTVSTDTQYF.

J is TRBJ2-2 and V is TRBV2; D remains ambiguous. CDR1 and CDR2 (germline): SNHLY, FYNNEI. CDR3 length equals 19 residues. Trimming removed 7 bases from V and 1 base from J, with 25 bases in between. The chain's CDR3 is CASKLRAIYTNKNTGELFF. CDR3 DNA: TGTGCCAGCAAACTCCGGGCCATTTATACCAACAAGAACACCGGGGAGCTGTTTTTT.

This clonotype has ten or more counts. CDR3 nucleotides: TGTGCCAGCAGCCAAGTGGGAGGGGCCACCTACGAGCAGTACTTC. Protein sequence: CASSQVGGATYEQYF. The chain combines TRBV3-1 with TRBJ2-7, with 7 bases that match TRBD2. V shed 1 base, J shed 2 bases, and the junction held 5 bases outside the gene matches. The germline V gene encodes CDR1 LGHDT and CDR2 YNNKEL (reference sequence). The CDR3 length is 15 residues.

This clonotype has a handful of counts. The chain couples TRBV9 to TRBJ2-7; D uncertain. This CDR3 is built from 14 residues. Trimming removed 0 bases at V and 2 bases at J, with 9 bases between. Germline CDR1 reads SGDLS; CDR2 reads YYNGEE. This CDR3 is CASSVGPGPYEQYF. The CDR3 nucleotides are TGTGCCAGCAGCGTAGGACCCGGACCCTACGAGCAGTACTTC.

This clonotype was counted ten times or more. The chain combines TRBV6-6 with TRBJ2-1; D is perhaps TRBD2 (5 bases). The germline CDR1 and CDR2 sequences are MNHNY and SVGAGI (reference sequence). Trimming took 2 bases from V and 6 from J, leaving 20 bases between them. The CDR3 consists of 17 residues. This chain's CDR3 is CASSYPKGLPSSNEQFF. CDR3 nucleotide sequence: TGTGCCAGCAGTTACCCAAAAGGACTCCCTTCATCCAATGAGCAGTTCTTC.

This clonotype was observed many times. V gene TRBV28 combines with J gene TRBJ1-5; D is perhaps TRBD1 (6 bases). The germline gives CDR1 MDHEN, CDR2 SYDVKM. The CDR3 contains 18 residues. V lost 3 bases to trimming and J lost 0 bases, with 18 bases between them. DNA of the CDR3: TGTGCCAGCAGTTTTGGGGCTGGGGGCCCCTCTAGCAATCAGCCCCAGCATTTT. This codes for CASSFGAGGPSSNQPQHF.

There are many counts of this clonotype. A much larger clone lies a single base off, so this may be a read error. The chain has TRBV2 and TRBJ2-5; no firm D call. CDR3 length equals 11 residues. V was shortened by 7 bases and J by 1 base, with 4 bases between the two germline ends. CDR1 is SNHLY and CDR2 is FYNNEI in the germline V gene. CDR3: CASTFQETQYF. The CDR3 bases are TGTGCCAGCACTTTCCAAGAGACCCAGTACTTC.

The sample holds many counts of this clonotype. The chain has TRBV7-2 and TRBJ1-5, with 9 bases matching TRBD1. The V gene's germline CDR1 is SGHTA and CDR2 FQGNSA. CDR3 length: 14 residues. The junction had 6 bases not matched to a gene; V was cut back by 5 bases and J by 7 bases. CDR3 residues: CASSQDRGTQPQHF. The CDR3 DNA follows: TGTGCCAGCAGCCAGGACAGGGGTACCCAGCCCCAGCATTTT.

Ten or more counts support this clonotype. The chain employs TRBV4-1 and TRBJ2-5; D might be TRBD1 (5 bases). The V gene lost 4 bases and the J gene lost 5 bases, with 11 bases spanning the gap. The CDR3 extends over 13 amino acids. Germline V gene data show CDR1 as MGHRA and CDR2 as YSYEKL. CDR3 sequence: CASSPVGAETQYF. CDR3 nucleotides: TGCGCCAGCAGCCCGGTAGGGGCCGAGACCCAGTACTTC.

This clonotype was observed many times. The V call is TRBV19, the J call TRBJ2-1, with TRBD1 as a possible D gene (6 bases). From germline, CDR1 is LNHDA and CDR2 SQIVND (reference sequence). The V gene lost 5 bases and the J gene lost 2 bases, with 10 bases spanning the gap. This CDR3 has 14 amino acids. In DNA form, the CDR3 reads TGTGCCAGTAGTGAGTGGGACACCTACAATGAGCAGTTCTTC. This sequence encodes CASSEWDTYNEQFF. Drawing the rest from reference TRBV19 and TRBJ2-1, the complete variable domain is DGGITQSPKYLFRKEGQNVTLSCEQNLNHDAMYWYRQDPGQGLRLIYYSQIVNDFQKGDIAEGYSVSREKKESFPLTVTSAQKNPTAFYLCASSEWDTYNEQFFGPGTRLTVL.

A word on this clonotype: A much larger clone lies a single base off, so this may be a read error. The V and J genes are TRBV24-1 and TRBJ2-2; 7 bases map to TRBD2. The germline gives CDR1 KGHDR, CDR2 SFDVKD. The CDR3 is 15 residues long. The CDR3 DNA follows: TGTGCCACCAGTGCCCCGGGGAGGGGCACCGGGGAGCTGCTTTTT. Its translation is CATSAPGRGTGELLF.

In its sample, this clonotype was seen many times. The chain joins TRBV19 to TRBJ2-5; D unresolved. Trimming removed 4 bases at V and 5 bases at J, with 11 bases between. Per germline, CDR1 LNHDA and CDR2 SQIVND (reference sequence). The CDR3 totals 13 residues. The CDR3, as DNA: TGTGCCAGTAGTAGCGGCATCCGGGAGACCCAGTACTTC. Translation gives CASSSGIRETQYF.

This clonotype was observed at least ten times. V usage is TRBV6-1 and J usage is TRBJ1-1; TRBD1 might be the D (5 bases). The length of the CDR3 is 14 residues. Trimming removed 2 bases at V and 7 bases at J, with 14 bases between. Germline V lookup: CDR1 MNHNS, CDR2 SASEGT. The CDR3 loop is CASSEPRTSDEAFF. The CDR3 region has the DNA TGTGCCAGCAGTGAACCGAGGACAAGCGATGAAGCTTTCTTT.

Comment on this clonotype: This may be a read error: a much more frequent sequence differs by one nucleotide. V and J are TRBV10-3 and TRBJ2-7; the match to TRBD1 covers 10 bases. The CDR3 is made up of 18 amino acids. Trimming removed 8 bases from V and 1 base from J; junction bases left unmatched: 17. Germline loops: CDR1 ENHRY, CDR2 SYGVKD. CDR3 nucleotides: TGTGCCATCGGTTCAATGACGCTGAGGACAGGGGGTTCCTACGAGCAGTACTTC. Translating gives CAIGSMTLRTGGSYEQYF.

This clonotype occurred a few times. The chain's CDR3 is CASSSGPGTQYF. In DNA form, the CDR3 reads TGTGCCAGCAGCTCAGGACCAGGGACCCAGTACTTC. The rearrangement uses TRBV7-7 and TRBJ2-5, with D hard to call. The V gene's germline CDR1 is SSHAT and CDR2 FNYEAQ (reference sequence). Deletions cut 4 bases from V and 7 bases from J, with 10 bases between. The CDR3 is made up of 12 amino acids.

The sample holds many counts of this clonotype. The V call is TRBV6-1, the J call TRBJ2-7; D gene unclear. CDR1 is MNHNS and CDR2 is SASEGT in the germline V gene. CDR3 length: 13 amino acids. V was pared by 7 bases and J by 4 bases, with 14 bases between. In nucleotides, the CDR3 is TGTGCCAGCAAGACTGGAGACCTATACGAGCAGTACTTC. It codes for CASKTGDLYEQYF.

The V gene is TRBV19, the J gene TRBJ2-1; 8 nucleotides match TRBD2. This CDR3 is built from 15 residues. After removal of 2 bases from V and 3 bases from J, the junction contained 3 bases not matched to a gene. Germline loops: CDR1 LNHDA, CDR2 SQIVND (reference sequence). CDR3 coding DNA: TGTGCCAGTAGTATAATACTAGCGGTCTACAATGAGCAGTTCTTC. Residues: CASSIILAVYNEQFF.